The text below deals with one T cell receptor beta chain. Its antigen remains unknown. This CDR3 has 13 amino acids. CDR1 SGHTA and CDR2 FQGTGA come from the germline V gene. Trimming left V 2 bases short and J 4 bases short, with 6 bases between. These data come from a study of untreated major depressive disorder. Study observations and caveats: CD4+ T cells from depressed patients used TRBV05-01 (Vbeta 5.1) more often than controls. TRBV25-01 and TRBV02-01 usage differences were not statistically significant.

The table came from immunoSEQ multiplex PCR; TCRdb's copy has only in-frame clones and leaves some out. The sample lists approximately 20,000 clones, approximately 92% occurring once. The receptor's source is a woman aged 40 to 49 with major depressive disorder. The rearrangement links TRBV7-3 to TRBJ2-1; possible D gene TRBD1, 5 bases. Material: CD4+ T cells from PBMCs. The CDR3 spells CASSLQGYNEQFF. CDR3 nucleotides: TGTGCCAGCAGCTTACAGGGTTACAATGAGCAGTTCTTC.